This T cell receptor (beta chain) was documented in a study of Graves' ophthalmopathy and Graves' hyperthyroidism. Study at large: At the time of initial diagnosis and before any treatment, peripheral blood was collected.

The study amplified TCR beta CDR3 regions using RNA transcripts. A first-round RT-PCR used HTBI primers, followed by a second-round multiplex PCR. TCRdb re-called the multiplex PCR reads through MiXCR, storing one row per CDR3 protein. The sample includes hundreds of thousands of distinct CDR3 sequences, approximately 22% of them seen just once. V shed 6 bases and J 5 bases; nucleotides not matched to a gene: 13. The germline CDR1 and CDR2 sequences are MNHNS and SASEGT. The CDR3 sequence is 16 residues long. This clonotype has just a few counts. The receptor was isolated from a woman aged 18-29 years with stable Graves' hyperthyroidism. Some clones in this sample may be carry-over from other donors' samples. This chain uses TRBV6-1 with TRBJ1-1; TRBD1 aligns across 9 bases. Sequences were obtained from peripheral blood. CDR3 coding DNA: TGTGCCAGCAGCTCGGGACAGGGCAACACGCGGACTGAAGCTTTCTTT. Translation gives CASSSGQGNTRTEAFF.